The 3 T cell receptor beta chains below all came from one sample that was sequenced in a study of blood T cell repertoires in COVID-19. Only in-frame clones appear in the TCRdb table, and some are missing; sequencing was by immunoSEQ multiplex PCR. The sample carries around 94,000 clones, 75% to 90% recorded once. The sequenced material came from peripheral blood. These receptors came from a woman aged 45-65 years with COVID-19, enrolled during active disease.

The chain recombines TRBV6-6 with TRBJ2-2, with TRBD1 matching 7 bases. The CDR3 totals 17 residues. Trimming at V came to 5 bases and at J to 0 bases, leaving 9 bases not matched to a gene. CDR1 and CDR2 (germline): MNHNY, SVGAGI (reference sequence). Here the CDR3 DNA reads TGTGCCAGCAGTCGTAATATAGGGACAGCGAACACCGGGGAGCTGTTTTTT. Its protein product is CASSRNIGTANTGELFF.

The chain recombines TRBV19 with TRBJ2-2; 9 bases line up with TRBD2. Losses at the gene ends were 8 bases for V and 0 bases for J; bases not matched to a gene: 4. The CDR3 is made up of 15 amino acids. CDR1 LNHDA and CDR2 SQIVND come from the germline V gene (reference sequence). CDR3 DNA: TGTGCCAGTCTACTAGCGGGTACGAACACCGGGGAGCTGTTTTTT. Translation: CASLLAGTNTGELFF. Full variable domain (rest looked up from reference TRBV19 and TRBJ2-2): DGGITQSPKYLFRKEGQNVTLSCEQNLNHDAMYWYRQDPGQGLRLIYYSQIVNDFQKGDIAEGYSVSREKKESFPLTVTSAQKNPTAFYLCASLLAGTNTGELFFGEGSRLTVL.

The gene calls are TRBV3-1 (or the pseudogene TRBV3-2) and TRBJ1-1; D remains unclear. V was clipped by 0 bases and J by 10 bases, with 6 bases between them. The CDR3 has 11 residues. Germline V gives CDR1 LGHDT, CDR2 YNNKEL (reference sequence). CDR3 sequence (DNA): TGTGCCAGCAGCCAAGAGGCAGTAGCTTTCTTT. Translating gives CASSQEAVAFF.